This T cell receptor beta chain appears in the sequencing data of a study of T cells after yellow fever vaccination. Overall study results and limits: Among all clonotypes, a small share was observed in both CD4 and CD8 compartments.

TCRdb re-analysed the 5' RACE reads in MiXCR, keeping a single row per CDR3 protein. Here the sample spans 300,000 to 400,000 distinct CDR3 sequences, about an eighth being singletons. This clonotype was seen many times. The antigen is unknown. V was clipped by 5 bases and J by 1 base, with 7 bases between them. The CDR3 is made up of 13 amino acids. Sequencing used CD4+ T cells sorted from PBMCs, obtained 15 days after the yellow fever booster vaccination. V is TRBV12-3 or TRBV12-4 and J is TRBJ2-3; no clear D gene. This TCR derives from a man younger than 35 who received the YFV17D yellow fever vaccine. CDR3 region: CASSSWGTDTQYF. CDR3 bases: TGTGCCAGCAGTAGCTGGGGCACAGATACGCAGTATTTT.